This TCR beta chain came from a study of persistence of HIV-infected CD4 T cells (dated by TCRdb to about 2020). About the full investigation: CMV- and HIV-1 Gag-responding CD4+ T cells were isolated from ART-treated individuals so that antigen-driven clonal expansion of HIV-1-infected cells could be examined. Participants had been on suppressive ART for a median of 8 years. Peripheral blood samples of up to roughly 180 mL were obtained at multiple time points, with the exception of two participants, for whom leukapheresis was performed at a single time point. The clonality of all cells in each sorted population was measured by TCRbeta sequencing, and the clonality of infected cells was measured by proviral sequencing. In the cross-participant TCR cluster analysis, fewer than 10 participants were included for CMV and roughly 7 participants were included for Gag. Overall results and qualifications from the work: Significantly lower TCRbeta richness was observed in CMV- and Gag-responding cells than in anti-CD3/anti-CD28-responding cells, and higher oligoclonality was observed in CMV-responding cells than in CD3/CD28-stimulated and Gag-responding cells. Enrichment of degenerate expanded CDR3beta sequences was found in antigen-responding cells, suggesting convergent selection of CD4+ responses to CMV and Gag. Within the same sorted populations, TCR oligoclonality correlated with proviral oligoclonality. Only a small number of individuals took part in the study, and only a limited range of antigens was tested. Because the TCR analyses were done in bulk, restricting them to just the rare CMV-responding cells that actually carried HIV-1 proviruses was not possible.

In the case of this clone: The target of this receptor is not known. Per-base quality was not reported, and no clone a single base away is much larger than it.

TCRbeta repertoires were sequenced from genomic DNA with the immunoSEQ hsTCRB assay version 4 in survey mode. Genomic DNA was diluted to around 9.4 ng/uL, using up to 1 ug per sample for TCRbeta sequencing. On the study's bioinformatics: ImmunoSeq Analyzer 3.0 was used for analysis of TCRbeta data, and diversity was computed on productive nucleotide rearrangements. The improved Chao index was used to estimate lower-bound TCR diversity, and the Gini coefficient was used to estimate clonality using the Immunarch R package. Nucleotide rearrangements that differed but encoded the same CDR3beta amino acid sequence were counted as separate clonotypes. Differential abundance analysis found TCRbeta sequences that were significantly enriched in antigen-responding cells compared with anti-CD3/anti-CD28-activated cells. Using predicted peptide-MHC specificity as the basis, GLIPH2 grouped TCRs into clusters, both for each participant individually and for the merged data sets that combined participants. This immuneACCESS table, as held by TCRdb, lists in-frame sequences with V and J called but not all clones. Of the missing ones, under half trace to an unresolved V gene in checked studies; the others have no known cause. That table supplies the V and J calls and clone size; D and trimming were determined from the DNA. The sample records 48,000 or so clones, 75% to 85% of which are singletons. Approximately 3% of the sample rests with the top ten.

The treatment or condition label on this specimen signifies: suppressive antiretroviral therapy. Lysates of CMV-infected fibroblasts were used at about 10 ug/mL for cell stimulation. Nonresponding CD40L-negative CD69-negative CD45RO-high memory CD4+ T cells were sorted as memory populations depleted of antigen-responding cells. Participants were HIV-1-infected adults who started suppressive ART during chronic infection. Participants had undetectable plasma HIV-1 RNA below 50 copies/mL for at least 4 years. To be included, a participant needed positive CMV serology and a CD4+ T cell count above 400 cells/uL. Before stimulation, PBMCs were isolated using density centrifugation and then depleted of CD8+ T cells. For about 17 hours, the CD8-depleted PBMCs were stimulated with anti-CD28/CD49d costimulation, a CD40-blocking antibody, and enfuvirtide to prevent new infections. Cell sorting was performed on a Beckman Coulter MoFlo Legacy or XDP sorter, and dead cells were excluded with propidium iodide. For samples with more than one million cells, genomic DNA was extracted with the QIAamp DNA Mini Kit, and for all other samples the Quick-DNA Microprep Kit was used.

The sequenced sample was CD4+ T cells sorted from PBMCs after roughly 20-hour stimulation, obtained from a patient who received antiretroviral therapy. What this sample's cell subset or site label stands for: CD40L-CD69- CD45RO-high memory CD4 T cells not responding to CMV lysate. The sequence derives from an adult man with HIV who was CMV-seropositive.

The CDR3 protein: CASSLSGTPNTEAFF. The base sequence is TGCGCCAGCAGCTTGTCCGGGACACCGAACACTGAAGCTTTCTTT. The chain links TRBV5-1 with TRBJ1-1, with TRBD1 perhaps the D gene, on 6 matching bases. The cysteine opens and the phenylalanine closes a CDR3 of 15 amino acids. The read is trimmed to its CDR3 DNA, 45 bases read in frame from base 1. CDR1 and CDR2 were assigned from the germline V gene as SGHRS and YFSETQ. Cut back by 1 base and 1 base, the V and J ends lie 11 bases apart.